This TCR beta chain derives from a study of CD8 T cells in Susac syndrome. V lost 1 base, J lost 3 bases, and 5 bases stayed unmatched. Germline CDR1 reads DFQATT; CDR2 reads SNEGSKA (reference sequence). The CDR3 is made up of 14 amino acids. This clonotype was recorded only once. With random hexamers, roughly 0.45 to 1 ug RNA was reverse transcribed. TCRdb recomputed calls from the immunoSEQ multiplex PCR reads with MiXCR, one row per CDR3 protein. The data contain 240,000 or so distinct CDR3 sequences, 90% to 96% of them singletons. Sequencing of TCR beta was performed on blood CD8+ and CD4+ T cells. Negative isolation yielded the CD8+ and CD4+ T cells, while FACS enriched the TEMRA cells.

The specimen was CD4+ T cells from PBMCs. The TCR was taken from a human donor with Susac syndrome. The V and J genes are TRBV20-1 and TRBJ2-7, with 8 bases aligning to TRBD1. The CDR3 DNA reads as TGCAGTGCTAGAGCCCCAGACAGGGGCTACGAGCAGTACTTC. Translated: CSARAPDRGYEQYF.